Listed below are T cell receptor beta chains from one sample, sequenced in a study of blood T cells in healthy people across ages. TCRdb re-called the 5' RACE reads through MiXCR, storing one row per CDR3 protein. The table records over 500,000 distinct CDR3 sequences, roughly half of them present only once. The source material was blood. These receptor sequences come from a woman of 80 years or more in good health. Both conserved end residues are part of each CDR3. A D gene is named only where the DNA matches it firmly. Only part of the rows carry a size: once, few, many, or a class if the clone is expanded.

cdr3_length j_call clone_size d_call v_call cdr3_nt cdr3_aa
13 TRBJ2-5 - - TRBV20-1 TGCAGTGCTACCTCTGGGTGGGGACAGACCCAGTACTTC CSATSGWGQTQYF
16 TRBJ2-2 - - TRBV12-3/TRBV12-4 TGTGCCAGCACCTTTTATAGCCCAACGAACACCGGGGAGCTGTTTTTT CASTFYSPTNTGELFF
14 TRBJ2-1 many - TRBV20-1 TGCAGTGCTAGAGCCCCCGATACCCGCAATGAGCAGTTCTTC CSARAPDTRNEQFF
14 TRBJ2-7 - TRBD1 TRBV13 TGTGCCAGCAGCTCTGCCAGGGGGCCCAACGAGCAGTACTTC CASSSARGPNEQYF
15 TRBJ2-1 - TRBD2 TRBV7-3 TGTGCCAGCAGCCAGTGGCTAGCGGGAGTCAATGAGCAGTTCTTC CASSQWLAGVNEQFF
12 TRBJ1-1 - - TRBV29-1 TGCAGCGTTGAGAGGCCGAACACTGAAGCTTTCTTT CSVERPNTEAFF
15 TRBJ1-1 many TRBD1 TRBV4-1 TGCGCCAGCAGCCAACCCGGGACAGGACTGGATGAAGCTTTCTTT CASSQPGTGLDEAFF
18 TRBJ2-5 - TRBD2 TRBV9 TGTGCCAGCAGCGTAGATGGCCTAGCGGGAGTCCCCCAAGAGACCCAGTACTTC CASSVDGLAGVPQETQYF
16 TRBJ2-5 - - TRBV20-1 TGCAGTGCTAGAGATCTGACGGGGCCCCCCCAAGAGACCCAGTACTTC CSARDLTGPPQETQYF
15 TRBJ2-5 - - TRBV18 TGTGCCAGCTCACCGGCCGCGACAGAGCCAGAGACCCAGTACTTC CASSPAATEPETQYF
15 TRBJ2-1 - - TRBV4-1 TGCGCCAGCAGCCAAGCTGAAGGGCTAGGAGATGAGCAGTTCTTC CASSQAEGLGDEQFF
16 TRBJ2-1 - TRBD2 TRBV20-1 TGCAGTGCTAGAGATGGGGCGGGAGGGCATTACAATGAGCGGTTCTTC CSARDGAGGHYNERFF
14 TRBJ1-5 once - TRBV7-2 TGTGCCAGCAGCCTGACCCATGGCAATCAGCCCCAGCATTTT CASSLTHGNQPQHF
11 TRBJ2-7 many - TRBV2 TGTGCCAGCATGTCCGGGTACGAGCAGTACTTC CASMSGYEQYF
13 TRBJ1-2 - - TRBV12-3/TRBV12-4 TGTGCCAGCAGTTCACCAGGGCGGGGTGGCTACACCTTC CASSSPGRGGYTF
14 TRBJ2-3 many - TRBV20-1 TGCAGTGCTCTCACAGGGTTCTTCACAGATACGCAGTATTTT CSALTGFFTDTQYF
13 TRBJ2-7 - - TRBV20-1 TGCAGTGCTAGAGGTCAGGGTACCTACGAGCAGTACTTC CSARGQGTYEQYF
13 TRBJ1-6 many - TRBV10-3 TGTGCCATCTCGGCAGGGCGCAGCTCACCCCTCCACTTT CAISAGRSSPLHF
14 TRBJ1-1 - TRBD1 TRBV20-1 TGCAGTGCTGCGGACAGGGCAACAAGCACTGAAGCTTTCTTT CSAADRATSTEAFF
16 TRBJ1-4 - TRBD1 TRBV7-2 TGTGCCAGCAGCGCGGGACAGCTCCTCCGGAATGAAAAACTGTTTTTT CASSAGQLLRNEKLFF
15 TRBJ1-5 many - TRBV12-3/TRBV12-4 TGTGCCAGCAGCCTCAACCAGGGAGGCAATCAGCCCCAGCATTTT CASSLNQGGNQPQHF
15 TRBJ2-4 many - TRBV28 TGTGCCAGCAGTTTGGCCTCAATGGACAAAAACATTCAGTACTTC CASSLASMDKNIQYF
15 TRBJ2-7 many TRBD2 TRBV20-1 TGCAGTGCTAGAGATCCGCAACTAGCGGGAGTTGAGCAGTACTTC CSARDPQLAGVEQYF
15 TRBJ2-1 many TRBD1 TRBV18 TGTGCCAGCTCACCGTCATCGACAGGGGGCAATGAGCAGTTCTTC CASSPSSTGGNEQFF
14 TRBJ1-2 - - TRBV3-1 TGTGCCAGCAGCCAAGGGGTTGTAGGGGACGGCTACACCTTC CASSQGVVGDGYTF
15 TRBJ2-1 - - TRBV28 TGTGCCAGCAGTTTATGGGTGCAGGGGAACAATGAGCAGTTCTTC CASSLWVQGNNEQFF
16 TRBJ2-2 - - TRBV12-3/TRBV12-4 TGTGCCAGCAGTTTAAGATTAAGGGGGAACACCGGGGAGCTGTTTTTT CASSLRLRGNTGELFF
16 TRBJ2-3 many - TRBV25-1 TGTGCCAGCAGTGAATTAGCGGTGTCTAGCACAGATACGCAGTATTTT CASSELAVSSTDTQYF
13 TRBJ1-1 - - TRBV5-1 TGCGCCAGCAGCTTTGTTTCCGGGGGCGAGGCTTTCTTT CASSFVSGGEAFF
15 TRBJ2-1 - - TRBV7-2 TGTGCCGCCTGCCACAGGGCGGGTGGGTATAATGAGCAGTTCTTC CAACHRAGGYNEQFF
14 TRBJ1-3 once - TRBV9 TGTGCCAGCAGCGGGGGGTCGTCTGGAAACACCATATATTTT CASSGGSSGNTIYF
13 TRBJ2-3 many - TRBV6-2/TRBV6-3 TGTGCCAGCAACACAAGCCCGGCAGATACGCAGTATTTT CASNTSPADTQYF
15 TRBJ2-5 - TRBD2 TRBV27 TGTGCCAGCAGTCCTAGTACCGGGACTAGCCATGAGCAGTACTTC CASSPSTGTSHEQYF
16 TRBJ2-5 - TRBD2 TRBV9 TGTGCCAGCAGCGTAGGAACAGCGGGGGTCCAAGAGACCCAGTACTTC CASSVGTAGVQETQYF
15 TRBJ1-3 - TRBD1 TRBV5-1 TGCGCCAGCAGCTTGGGGACAGGGAATGGAAACACCATATATTTT CASSLGTGNGNTIYF
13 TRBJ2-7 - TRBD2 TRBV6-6 TGTGCCAGCATGGGCGGGGGGGCCTACGAGCAGTACTTC CASMGGGAYEQYF
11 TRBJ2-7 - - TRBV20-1 TGCAGTGCTAATTATCTATCCGAGCAGTACTTC CSANYLSEQYF
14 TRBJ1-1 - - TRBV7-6 TGTGCCAGCAGCTTAGAAAGGGGGAACACTGAAGCTTTCTTT CASSLERGNTEAFF
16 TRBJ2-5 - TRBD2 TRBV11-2 TGTGCCAGCAGCTTGGGAGGGGAGAGCTCCTACAATGAGCAGTACTTC CASSLGGESSYNEQYF
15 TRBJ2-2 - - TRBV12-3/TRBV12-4 TGTGCCAGCAGTTTACGGCGGGGGCTCACCGGGGAGCTGTTTTTT CASSLRRGLTGELFF
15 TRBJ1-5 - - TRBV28 TGTGCCAGCAGCGGGGCCCGGGACAGCAATCAGCCCCAGCATTTT CASSGARDSNQPQHF
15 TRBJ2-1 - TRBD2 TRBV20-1 TGCAGTGCTAGAGTCGGGACTAGCGGGATATGTGAGCAGTTCTTC CSARVGTSGICEQFF